One sample yielded the 10 T cell receptor beta chains listed below, sequenced in a study of blood T cell repertoires in COVID-19. This table comes from immunoSEQ multiplex PCR, and its TCRdb copy is limited to in-frame clones, with some not included. This table holds about 150,000 clones, 85% found once. Sequencing was carried out using peripheral blood. These receptors were taken from a woman between 40 and 50 years old with active or convalescent COVID-19.

This sequence joins TRBV5-4 and TRBJ1-2, with D maybe TRBD1 (6 bases). The CDR3 is 15 amino acids. Trimming left V 4 bases short and J 6 bases short, with 19 bases between. The germline gives CDR1 SGHNT, CDR2 YYREEE (reference sequence). The CDR3 DNA reads as TGTGCCAGCAGCCTACAGGGCGGATATTGGGATGGCTACACCTTC. Its protein is CASSLQGGYWDGYTF. Full variable domain (rest looked up from reference TRBV5-4 and TRBJ1-2): ETGVTQSPTHLIKTRGQQVTLRCSSQSGHNTVSWYQQALGQGPQFIFQYYREEENGRGNFPPRFSGLQFPNYSSELNVNALELDDSALYLCASSLQGGYWDGYTFGSGTRLTVV.

The chain is built from TRBV9 and TRBJ1-2; D is unresolved. Trimming cost V 4 bases and J 4 bases, with 8 bases left between them. CDR3 length equals 12 residues. Germline CDR1 and CDR2: SGDLS and YYNGEE. CDR3 in DNA: TGTGCCAGCAGCTCCGGAGGCTATGGCTACACCTTC. Residues: CASSSGGYGYTF.

The genes are TRBV11-2 and TRBJ1-6; D perhaps matches TRBD1 (5 bases). Germline loops: CDR1 SGHAT, CDR2 FQNNGV. Between the trimmed V and J ends, which lost 7 bases and 6 bases, there was a span of 16 bases. CDR3 size: 15 residues. Written as DNA, the CDR3 is TGTGCCAGCACCGCACCGGGGGGAAGTAATTCACCCCTCCACTTT. Encoded protein: CASTAPGGSNSPLHF.

The chain employs TRBV28 and TRBJ1-6; D might be TRBD1 (5 bases). The germline CDR1 and CDR2 sequences are MDHEN and SYDVKM. The CDR3 is made up of 16 amino acids. V shed 3 bases and J shed 7 bases, with 16 bases lying between them. CDR3 loop: CASSFWLDSQNSPLHF. The CDR3 DNA follows: TGTGCCAGCAGTTTTTGGTTAGACAGTCAGAATTCACCCCTCCACTTT.

V and J are TRBV29-1 and TRBJ1-5, with a possible D match to TRBD1 (6 bases). CDR3 length: 14 residues. Germline values: CDR1 SQVTM, CDR2 ANQGSEA. The V end was cut by 4 bases, the J end by 2 bases, with 12 bases between. DNA for the CDR3: TGCAGCGTTGGACAGGACAAGGGCAATCAGCCCCAGCATTTT. Translating gives CSVGQDKGNQPQHF.

The chain recombines TRBV19 with TRBJ1-3; D is undetermined. Germline V lookup: CDR1 LNHDA, CDR2 SQIVND (reference sequence). This CDR3 comprises 14 residues. With 11 bases removed from V and 0 bases from J, the gap between germline ends came to 14 bases. In DNA form, the CDR3 reads TGTGCCTCTGCGGAAGGAAGCTCTGGAAACACCATATATTTT. It yields the protein CASAEGSSGNTIYF.

Comment on this clone: The junction does not match germline at one end; this may be a read error. The chain joins TRBV19 to TRBJ1-1; D not certain. The CDR3 is made up of 13 amino acids. Per the germline V gene, CDR1 is LNHDA and CDR2 is SQIVND (reference sequence). The CDR3 reads CASMGWENPEAFF. Here the CDR3 DNA reads TGTGCCAGTATGGGTTGGGAGAACCCTGAAGCTTTCTTT.

The chain has TRBV28 and TRBJ1-5; D call uncertain. V lost 3 bases and J 6 bases, leaving 12 bases between the germline ends. CDR3 size: 14 residues. Germline V gene lookup returns CDR1 MDHEN and CDR2 SYDVKM. CDR3 DNA sequence: TGTGCCAGCAGTTTTATCTACTCGGGTCAGCCCCAGCATTTT. This codes for CASSFIYSGQPQHF.

This chain links TRBV10-2 with TRBJ1-2, with TRBD1 matching 9 bases. Trimming removed 3 bases from V and 4 bases from J; junction bases left unmatched: 12. The CDR3 runs 17 residues. The V gene's germline CDR1 is WSHSY and CDR2 SAAADI. The CDR3 sequence: CASSDDMIQGASYGYTF. The CDR3 nucleotides read TGCGCCAGCAGTGATGATATGATACAGGGGGCCTCCTATGGCTACACCTTC.

The chain couples TRBV27 to TRBJ2-7; tentatively, D is TRBD1 (5 bases). V was clipped by 4 bases and J by 6 bases, with 10 bases between them. Looked up from germline, CDR1 is MNHEY and CDR2 is SMNVEV (reference sequence). The CDR3 loop spans 12 amino acids. The CDR3 bases are TGTGCCAGCAGTTCACTTACAGGCGAGCAGTACTTC. Its translation is CASSSLTGEQYF.